This TCR beta chain appears in the sequencing data of a study of somatic mutations in cytotoxic T cells in rheumatoid arthritis. The overall study: Prior to any treatment and right after diagnosis, patient blood (over 29 ml EDTA) was drawn. Flow cytometric sorting isolated some V beta antibody-stained T-cell populations at nearly 100% purity, and among them were V beta1+ cells that underwent TCRB sequencing.

Findings of the study overall: Comparison of CD8+ T-cell clonality between rheumatoid arthritis patients and age-matched healthy controls yielded no significant difference.

Note on this clone: Antigen: not known.

Assay used: immunoSEQ multiplex PCR; TCRdb lists only in-frame clones, some missing. The repertoire holds 20,000 to 25,000 clones, with roughly 80% as singletons. Material for sequencing was CD8+ T cells sorted from blood. The source is an adult with rheumatoid arthritis.

The CDR3 DNA is TGTGCCAGTAGTATTTCAGGTACGTACGAGCAGTACTTC. Residues: CASSISGTYEQYF. The genes are TRBV19 and TRBJ2-7; D is unresolved. From germline, CDR1 is LNHDA and CDR2 SQIVND (reference sequence). There are 13 residues in the CDR3. Trimming removed 3 bases at V and 4 bases at J, with 10 bases between. Complete variable domain (other parts from reference TRBV19 and TRBJ2-7): DGGITQSPKYLFRKEGQNVTLSCEQNLNHDAMYWYRQDPGQGLRLIYYSQIVNDFQKGDIAEGYSVSREKKESFPLTVTSAQKNPTAFYLCASSISGTYEQYFGPGTRLTVT.